This T cell receptor (beta chain) stems from a study of T cells after yellow fever vaccination. A 5'RACE template-switching step, the method used to make TCR cDNA, added a universal primer site and UMIs. Using its own MiXCR run on the 5' RACE reads, TCRdb lists one record per CDR3 protein. The repertoire holds 300,000 to 450,000 distinct CDR3 sequences, with 6.2% as singletons. Study-wide results and caveats: The appearance of a small share of clonotypes in both CD4 and CD8 compartments was observed. Sorted repertoires could include abundant contaminating clonotypes from bulk cells.

Germline V gene data show CDR1 as SQVTM and CDR2 as ANQGSEA. CDR3 length: 15 amino acids. V lost 3 bases and J lost 5; bases outside the gene matches: 13. In this sample, this clonotype turned up many times. Antigen unknown. The starting material was PBMCs, obtained 5 days after the yellow fever booster vaccination. This chain connects TRBV29-1 to TRBJ2-7, with TRBD2 matching 7 bases. The sequence came from a man aged 30 to 39 who received the YFV17D yellow fever vaccine. CDR3 loop: CSVDSGVRSQNEQYF. The CDR3 DNA follows: TGCAGCGTTGACAGCGGGGTACGCTCCCAGAACGAGCAGTACTTC.